Listed below are T cell receptor beta chains from one sample, sequenced in a study of blood T cell repertoires in COVID-19. Assay used: immunoSEQ multiplex PCR; TCRdb lists only in-frame clones, some missing. The sample consists of approximately 140,000 clones, less than 90% of them appearing once. Sequencing was performed on PBMCs or T cells enriched from blood (not recorded which). All receptors come from a middle-aged man with acute COVID-19. CDR3s include the opening cysteine and the closing phenylalanine or tryptophan. A D gene is named only where the DNA matches it firmly. The listing skips clone size in some rows; elsewhere it reads once, few, many or a size class.

v_gene	abundance	len	j_gene	d_gene	CDR3nt	CDR3aa
TRBV5-1	.	15	TRBJ2-1	TRBD1	TGCGCCAGCAGCCCGGGACAGGGTTCCTACAATGAGCAGTTCTTC	CASSPGQGSYNEQFF
TRBV3-1/TRBV3-2	.	15	TRBJ2-2	.	TGTGCCAGCAGCCAACAGCGGGCACTCACCGGGGAGCTGTTTTTT	CASSQQRALTGELFF
TRBV27	.	13	TRBJ2-1	TRBD2	TGTGCCAGCAGTTTACGGGGGGGCCTTGAGCAGTTCTTC	CASSLRGGLEQFF
TRBV6-4	.	15	TRBJ2-1	TRBD2	TGTGCCAGCAGAGATAGCGGGAGGGCCTACAATGAGCAGTTCTTC	CASRDSGRAYNEQFF
TRBV18	.	15	TRBJ2-1	TRBD2	TGTGCCAGCTCACCATCTAGCGGGGTATACAATGAGCAGTTCTTC	CASSPSSGVYNEQFF
TRBV7-9	.	16	TRBJ2-1	TRBD1	TGTGCCAGCAGCTTAGGTCCGGGACAGGAGTACAATGAGCAGTTCTTC	CASSLGPGQEYNEQFF
TRBV3-1/TRBV3-2	.	14	TRBJ1-1	.	TGTGCCAGCAGCCGCCGGGGATCTAACACTGAAGCTTTCTTT	CASSRRGSNTEAFF
TRBV5-1	few	16	TRBJ2-2	TRBD2	TGCGCCAGCAGCTTGGTAGCGGGCGCGAACACCGGGGAGCTGTTTTTT	CASSLVAGANTGELFF
TRBV5-1	.	15	TRBJ2-3	TRBD2	TGCGCCAGCAGCTTAATCGGGGGGTCCACAGATACGCAGTATTTT	CASSLIGGSTDTQYF
TRBV12-3/TRBV12-4	.	13	TRBJ1-1	.	TGTGCCAGCAGTTTAAAAGGGGGCACTGAAGCTTTCTTT	CASSLKGGTEAFF
TRBV30	.	15	TRBJ2-7	.	TGTGCCTGGAGTGGTCTATTTATCCGATCCGACGAGCAGTACTTC	CAWSGLFIRSDEQYF
TRBV19	.	17	TRBJ1-2	.	TGTGCCAGTAAGGGAGGGGACTCCGACATCTTTAACTATGGCTACACCTTC	CASKGGDSDIFNYGYTF
TRBV9	.	14	TRBJ1-1	.	.	CASSVAAGSTSFLF
TRBV28	.	17	TRBJ2-4	TRBD2	TGTGCCAGCAGTGTGGAGGGATCTAGCGGGAGGAGAAACATTCAGTACTTC	CASSVEGSSGRRNIQYF
TRBV5-1	once	15	TRBJ1-1	.	TGCGCCAGCAGCTCCCAGGGTAGTGGGAACACTGAAGCTTTCTTT	CASSSQGSGNTEAFF
TRBV24-1	.	14	TRBJ1-5	.	TGTGCCACCAGTGATATAGGGGAAGGTCAGCCCCAGCATTTT	CATSDIGEGQPQHF